One and the same sample provided the 17 T cell receptor beta chains below, sequenced in a study of human T cells and chemical hapten exposure. One entry per CDR3 protein results from TCRdb running MiXCR on the RACE reads. The profile shows a few hundred thousand distinct CDR3 sequences, 7.5% to 9% of them singletons. This sample's time point: pre-sensitization, week 0. The treatment was: therapeutic diphenylcyclopropenone sensitization with weekly scalp DPC. The specimen was whole blood, collected in connection with sensitization to the hapten diphenylcyclopropenone (DPC). These receptors came from a woman aged 40 to 55 with alopecia areata. Some clones in this sample may be carry-over from other donors' samples.

This clonotype was detected a few times. The rearrangement links TRBV5-4 to TRBJ2-7; D ambiguous. Per the germline V gene, CDR1 is SGHNT and CDR2 is YYREEE (reference sequence). The V and J ends lost 2 bases and 6 bases respectively, with 15 bases between them. The CDR3 length is 14 residues. The CDR3 bases are TGTGCCAGCAGCTTTGACTTTGGGGTATCCGAGCAGTACTTC. It encodes CASSFDFGVSEQYF.

The gene calls are TRBV10-3 and TRBJ2-2; the D is unclear. This CDR3 is 12 amino acids long. V lost 3 bases to trimming and J lost 9 bases, with 8 bases between them. Germline V CDR1 and CDR2: ENHRY, SYGVKD. CDR3 loop: CAISDDDWELFF. The CDR3 DNA reads as TGTGCCATCAGTGACGACGATTGGGAGCTGTTTTTT.

This clonotype was observed at least ten times. The chain recombines TRBV28 with TRBJ2-7; D remains ambiguous. Germline V lookup: CDR1 MDHEN, CDR2 SYDVKM. This CDR3 has 13 amino acids. V lost 4 bases, J lost 2 bases, and 9 bases lay in between. CDR3 sequence reads: CASSWPGTYEQYF. The CDR3 DNA reads as TGTGCCAGCAGTTGGCCCGGAACCTACGAGCAGTACTTC.

The rearrangement joins TRBV7-2 to TRBJ2-5, with no clear D. Trimming removed 4 bases from V and 10 bases from J, with 13 bases in between. Germline loops: CDR1 SGHTA, CDR2 FQGNSA. This CDR3 spans 12 amino acids. CDR3 loop: CASSSPHLDQYF. The CDR3 coding sequence is TGTGCCAGCAGCTCTCCCCATTTAGACCAGTACTTC.

This clonotype was seen a handful of times. The chain has TRBV5-1 and TRBJ2-3; the D is unclear. Germline CDR1 and CDR2: SGHRS and YFSETQ. The CDR3 spans 15 residues. Trimming stripped 1 base from V and 0 bases from J, with 9 bases between. CDR3 sequence (DNA): TGCGCCAGCAGCTTGACCACACATAGCACAGATACGCAGTATTTT. It codes for CASSLTTHSTDTQYF. The full variable domain, in which reference TRBV5-1 and TRBJ2-3 provide the parts outside the CDR3, is KAGVTQTPRYLIKTRGQQVTLSCSPISGHRSVSWYQQTPGQGLQFLFEYFSETQRNKGNFPGRFSGRQFSNSRSEMNVSTLELGDSALYLCASSLTTHSTDTQYFGPGTRLTVL.

The rearrangement links TRBV20-1 to TRBJ2-5; 7 positions match TRBD2. V dropped 6 bases and J dropped 3; count of bases not matched to a gene: 13. Germline CDR1 reads DFQATT; CDR2 reads SNEGSKA (reference sequence). CDR3 length: 15 amino acids. CDR3 nucleotide sequence: TGCAGTGCCCCTGCGGGGTCTAGCGGAAAAGAGACCCAGTACTTC. The encoded protein is CSAPAGSSGKETQYF.

The chain is built from TRBV6-2 or TRBV6-3 and TRBJ2-7; D not resolved. Germline V gives CDR1 MNHEY, CDR2 SVGEGT. Deletions cut 5 bases from V and 6 bases from J, with 8 bases between. This CDR3 is built from 11 residues. CDR3 in DNA: TGTGCCAGCAGTGACCTAGGCGAGCAGTACTTC. It encodes CASSDLGEQYF.

This clonotype has only a few counts. This chain joins TRBV2 and TRBJ2-7, with D possibly matching TRBD2 (5 bases). The ends were cut back, 2 bases at V and 0 bases at J, with 11 bases in the middle. The CDR3 totals 15 residues. CDR1 is SNHLY and CDR2 is FYNNEI in the germline V gene. The CDR3 bases are TGTGCCAGCAGTGAATACGGGGTTAGCTCCTACGAGCAGTACTTC. Translation: CASSEYGVSSYEQYF. Full variable domain (remainder filled in from reference TRBV2 and TRBJ2-7): EPEVTQTPSHQVTQMGQEVILRCVPISNHLYFYWYRQILGQKVEFLVSFYNNEISEKSEIFDDQFSVERPDGSNFTLKIRSTKLEDSAMYFCASSEYGVSSYEQYFGPGTRLTVT.

This clonotype was seen ten or more times. CDR3 residues: CASSLSSGLQETQYF. Here the CDR3 DNA reads TGTGCCAGCAGCTTATCTTCCGGGTTGCAAGAGACCCAGTACTTC. The chain employs TRBV7-2 and TRBJ2-5; D is ambiguous. Per germline, CDR1 SGHTA and CDR2 FQGNSA. The CDR3 length is 15 residues. The germline V and J ends were trimmed by 2 bases and 2 bases, with 12 bases remaining between them.

The gene calls are TRBV7-2 and TRBJ1-2, with 7 bases that match TRBD1. After removal of 0 bases from V and 4 bases from J, the junction contained 5 bases not matched to a gene. Germline CDR1 is SGHTA and CDR2 is FQGNSA. CDR3 length equals 15 residues. In DNA form, the CDR3 reads TGTGCCAGCAGCTTAGCGTTAGGGGGCCCCTATGGCTACACCTTC. Protein product: CASSLALGGPYGYTF.

This clonotype occurred many times. This chain joins TRBV6-5 and TRBJ2-1, with TRBD2 matching over 9 bases. This CDR3 comprises 15 residues. V was pared by 8 bases and J by 10 bases, with 15 bases of the junction left unmatched. The germline V gene has CDR1 MNHEY and CDR2 SVGAGI. Written as DNA, the CDR3 is TGTGCCAGCCGGCCAAGTCCTAGCGGGATTCGGGAGCAGTTCTTC. Translating it yields CASRPSPSGIREQFF.

The sample holds many counts of this clonotype. The chain carries TRBV7-9 and TRBJ2-1; 9 bases line up with TRBD1. V trimming: 8 bases; J trimming: 4 bases; junction bases outside the gene matches: 9. The CDR3 length is 15 residues. Germline CDR1 and CDR2: SEHNR and FQNEAQ (reference sequence). The CDR3: CASPQPGQGYNEQFF. CDR3 DNA sequence: TGTGCCAGCCCTCAGCCGGGACAGGGTTACAATGAGCAGTTCTTC.

This clonotype showed up just a few times. The chain links TRBV12-3 or TRBV12-4 to TRBJ1-1, with a possible D match to TRBD1 (6 bases). Trimming cost V 6 bases and J 4 bases, with 15 bases left between them. The CDR3 is made up of 14 amino acids. CDR3: CASSHREGVTEAFF. The CDR3 region has the DNA TGTGCCAGCAGCCACCGGGAGGGGGTCACTGAAGCTTTCTTT.

In its sample, this clonotype was seen a few times. This chain links TRBV20-1 with TRBJ2-2, with TRBD2 matching over 12 bases. The CDR3 spans 16 residues. The ends lost 3 bases at V and 4 bases at J; junction bases unmatched: 6. CDR1 is DFQATT and CDR2 is SNEGSKA in the germline V gene (reference sequence). As DNA, the CDR3 is TGCAGTGCTAGTCCTTCGACTAGCGGGAGCACCGGGGAGCTGTTTTTT. Encoded protein: CSASPSTSGSTGELFF.

The sample holds many counts of this clonotype. The chain links TRBV3-1 to TRBJ1-2; D remains ambiguous. The V end lost 3 bases, the J end lost 8 bases, and 7 bases lay between the germline ends. The CDR3 loop spans 11 amino acids. From germline, CDR1 is LGHDT and CDR2 YNNKEL (reference sequence). CDR3 nucleotides: TGTGCCAGCAGCCAGCTTTACGGCTACACCTTC. Translation gives CASSQLYGYTF.

This clonotype was seen at least ten times. The V and J genes are TRBV20-1 and TRBJ2-1; the match to TRBD2 covers 11 bases. Germline CDR1 DFQATT, CDR2 SNEGSKA (reference sequence). The CDR3 is 14 amino acids. The trim removed 5 bases at V and 4 bases at J, leaving 4 bases unmatched. The CDR3 DNA reads as TGCAGTGCTCCTAGCGGGAGGAGATACAATGAGCAGTTCTTC. It encodes CSAPSGRRYNEQFF.

The chain joins TRBV29-1 to TRBJ2-7; 9 bases are a match to TRBD2. The CDR3 spans 12 residues. V lost 4 bases to trimming and J lost 3 bases; unmatched junction nucleotides: 1. Per the germline V gene, CDR1 is SQVTM and CDR2 is ANQGSEA. Here the CDR3 DNA reads TGCAGCGTTGCTAGCGGGATCTACGAGCAGTACTTC. This translates into CSVASGIYEQYF.